A single sample gave rise to the 8 T cell receptor beta chains below, sequenced in a study of long-term antiretroviral therapy in people with HIV (dated by TCRdb to the early 2020s). The immunoSEQ hsTCRB v3.0 assay was used at survey level resolution to sequence the TRB variable region. TCRdb mirrors the immuneACCESS table, restricted to in-frame sequences. Some clones are absent from its copies; in checked studies, under half trace to an unresolved V gene, and the reason for the others is unknown. The sample has about 14,000 clones on record, roughly 80% of them singletons. The top ten constitute 16% of the sample. Material: unsorted PBMCs, obtained 1.8 years before starting antiretroviral therapy. Receptor source: a woman between 40 and 50 years old with HIV.

The chain employs TRBV28 and TRBJ2-2, with a tentative D call TRBD2 (6 bases). This CDR3 spans 17 amino acids. Looked up from germline, CDR1 is MDHEN and CDR2 is SYDVKM. Between the trimmed V and J ends, which lost 3 bases and 5 bases, there was a span of 19 bases. CDR3 region: CASSLGGAGPRTGELFF. Here the CDR3 DNA reads TGTGCCAGCAGTTTGGGGGGTGCGGGACCCCGAACCGGGGAGCTGTTTTTT.

The chain combines TRBV20-1 with TRBJ1-1; TRBD1 is a possible D gene (5 bases). Germline CDR1 and CDR2: DFQATT and SNEGSKA (reference sequence). The CDR3 runs 11 residues. Trimming took off 8 bases at V and 3 bases at J, with 10 bases between the two ends. CDR3 region: CSFTGDTEAFF. CDR3 DNA: TGCAGTTTTACAGGAGACACTGAAGCTTTCTTT.

The gene calls are TRBV6-5 and TRBJ2-3; tentatively, D is TRBD1 (6 bases). Deletions cut 5 bases from V and 2 bases from J, with 11 bases between. Germline V CDR1 and CDR2: MNHEY, SVGAGI. The CDR3 extends over 14 amino acids. The CDR3 DNA sequence: TGTGCCAGCAGTCCCCAGGGGCTCACAGATACGCAGTATTTT. Protein sequence: CASSPQGLTDTQYF.

The rearrangement uses TRBV2 and TRBJ2-2; D may be TRBD1 (7 bases). CDR1 is SNHLY and CDR2 is FYNNEI in the germline V gene. Trimming shortened V by 2 bases and J by 1 base, and 8 bases separated the two germline ends. This CDR3 has 15 amino acids. As DNA, the CDR3 is TGTGCCAGCAGTGAACAGGGGGGGAACACCGGGGAGCTGTTTTTT. Amino acid sequence: CASSEQGGNTGELFF. Complete variable domain (other parts from reference TRBV2 and TRBJ2-2): EPEVTQTPSHQVTQMGQEVILRCVPISNHLYFYWYRQILGQKVEFLVSFYNNEISEKSEIFDDQFSVERPDGSNFTLKIRSTKLEDSAMYFCASSEQGGNTGELFFGEGSRLTVL.

In its sample, this clone was seen once. V gene TRBV5-4 combines with J gene TRBJ1-3, with TRBD1 identical over 10 bases. This CDR3 is 15 amino acids long. CDR1 and CDR2 (germline): SGHNT, YYREEE (reference sequence). V was pared by 4 bases and J by 3 bases, with 4 bases of the junction left unmatched. The CDR3 region has the DNA TGTGCCAGCAGCCCAGGACAGGGGGGTGGAAACACCATATATTTT. It is translated as CASSPGQGGGNTIYF.

Remarks on this clone: The same CDR3 arises from other DNA sequences in this sample as well. In DNA, the CDR3 is TGTGCCAGCAGCAGTGCCTACGAGCAGTACTTC. Its protein product is CASSSAYEQYF. The V and J genes are TRBV7-8 and TRBJ2-7; D gene ambiguous. The V gene lost 5 bases and the J gene lost 2 bases, with 4 bases spanning the gap. Germline CDR1 SGHVS, CDR2 FQNEAQ. This CDR3 is built from 11 residues.

In its sample, this clone was seen a few times. The chain carries TRBV7-2 and TRBJ1-3; D call uncertain. The germline V gene has CDR1 SGHTA and CDR2 FQGNSA. Trimming left V 4 bases short and J 2 bases short, with 9 bases between. This CDR3 is 14 amino acids long. In nucleotides, the CDR3 is TGTGCCAGCAGCTCCTACCCCGCTGGAAACACCATATATTTT. This encodes CASSSYPAGNTIYF. Complete variable domain (other parts from reference TRBV7-2 and TRBJ1-3): GAGVSQSPSNKVTEKGKDVELRCDPISGHTALYWYRQSLGQGLEFLIYFQGNSAPDKSGLPSDRFSAERTGGSVSTLTIQRTQQEDSAVYLCASSSYPAGNTIYFGEGSWLTVV.

The chain carries TRBV4-1 and TRBJ2-5; D uncertain. CDR1 MGHRA and CDR2 YSYEKL come from the germline V gene. This CDR3 is built from 15 residues. The V and J ends lost 2 bases and 1 base respectively, with 11 bases between them. The CDR3 here is CASSQFGSPQETQYF. The CDR3 DNA reads TGCGCCAGCAGCCAATTTGGCAGTCCCCAAGAGACCCAGTACTTC.